The sequence of this T cell receptor (beta chain) was determined in a study of draining lymph node invasion in breast cancer (dated by TCRdb to about 2020). Background on the whole study: Metastasis in lymph nodes was diagnosed using histology and cytokeratin immunohistochemistry and was confirmed with EpCAM/CD45 flow cytometry. From each patient, matched non-invaded and tumor-invaded tumor-draining lymph nodes and the primary tumor were collected, and both Treg and Tconv subsets were profiled. In a separate targeted assay, sorted memory regulatory T cells and memory conventional CD4 T cells were compared across breast cancer tissues by bulk TCR-beta CDR3 sequencing. Lymph nodes from roughly five patients were covered by the separate targeted TCR sequencing, and for three of those patients the primary tumors were sequenced as well. General findings and caveats noted by the study authors: Across all tissues in the targeted TCR-seq data, Tregs appeared to be more clonally expanded than Tconvs, and both subsets showed lower diversity in tumor than in lymph nodes. The data could not resolve whether Treg conversion took place in a given organ or whether converted Tregs recirculated between nodes and tumor. Some of the top 100 tumor clones were detected in invaded and non-invaded nodes, suggesting recirculation between tumor and draining nodes. Tracking the tumor top-100 clones was possible in just a couple of patients. Shared TCRs between Treg and Tconv subsets were considered suggestive but not proof of common clonal origin. Per tissue, roughly 12-25% of Treg TCRs were found to be shared with Tconvs, and this sharing was interpreted as suggesting peripheral Treg induction.

Of note for this clonotype: This receptor's antigen is unknown. No base quality information exists; no much larger clone differs at one position.

Libraries came from bulk RNA-seq. Sequencing relied on an Illumina HiSeq 2500. Under the source paper's analysis protocol: For the separate targeted TCR-seq dataset, MiXCR version 2.1.5 with default parameters extracted and quantified CDR3 sequences from raw reads. In the separate targeted TCR-seq dataset, TCR-beta clones were defined by the combination of V gene, J gene and CDR3 sequence. In the separate targeted TCR-seq dataset, clones with fewer than three counts were first removed, after which only the 90% most strongly expressed clones per sample were kept. For each tissue in the separate targeted TCR-seq dataset, Treg-Tconv overlap was calculated by dividing the number of shared clones by the total number of Treg clones and multiplying by 100. TCRdb trimmed the raw reads at Q25, called clones with MiXCR and kept productive beta chains. Rows are unified per CDR3 protein, each entry keeping the most common DNA and genes. The V and J calls shown here were made by TCRdb, not taken from the authors' results. This sample has fewer than 2,500 distinct CDR3 sequences in its table, and over 65% of those were observed once. Over 2% of the sample is in the top ten clones.

CD4+ CD45RA- CD25- cells were sorted as memory conventional CD4 T cells. Tumor-draining lymph nodes were classified as non-invaded or invaded according to the absence or presence of metastatic tumor cells. Before staining and sorting, a Miltenyi Pan T Cell isolation kit was used to pre-enrich the T cells. Immunohistochemistry for estrogen receptor, progesterone receptor, HER2 and Ki-67 was used to characterize primary tumors. Within a few hours after surgery, fresh surgical tissue was processed by cutting the tissue into small fragments. Tissue fragments were enzymatically digested with Liberase TL plus DNase for over 15 minutes and filtered through a 40-micrometer strainer. After DAPI live/dead staining, sorting was performed on a BD FACS Aria II with roughly 96-99% purity. Sorted cells were lysed in TCL buffer, and RNA was purified with a Norgen Single Cell RNA purification kit including DNase treatment.

CDR1 and CDR2 were assigned from the germline V gene as SGHRS and YFSETQ. The CDR3 has 14 amino acids, counting the end cysteine and phenylalanine. Only the CDR3 DNA stays, 42 bases, in frame from base 1. The junction carries 12 bases between V and J, which are trimmed by 0 bases and 6 bases respectively. The chain joins TRBV5-1 to TRBJ1-1; tentative D gene TRBD1, with 5 bases matching. Sequenced input: sorted memory CD4+ effector T cells from a lymph node. The cell subset or site label corresponds to: CD45RA-negative sorted CD4+ T cells (memory Tconv or effector/memory Treg). The receptor's source is a female donor with luminal breast cancer. The CDR3 region has the sequence CASSLGGNGAEAFF. The nucleotide sequence is TGCGCCAGCAGCTTGGGGGGGAATGGGGCTGAAGCTTTCTTT.